The 18 T cell receptor beta chains reported below all come from one sample, sequenced in a study of T cell responses to AZD1222 COVID-19 vaccine. Using immunoSEQ multiplex PCR, the repertoire was profiled, and TCRdb retains in-frame clones only, with some absent. The repertoire holds roughly 170,000 clones, with 91% as singletons. This specimen was peripheral blood, taken on day 0 of AZD1222 vaccination. The receptor source for this set is an adult in good health.

The J gene is TRBJ1-5, the V gene TRBV3-1 (or the pseudogene TRBV3-2), with 9 bases matching TRBD1. The CDR3 sequence is 17 residues long. J was trimmed by 5 bases and V by 0 bases; bases with no gene match: 8. The germline CDR1 and CDR2 sequences are LGHDT and YNNKEL (reference sequence). This CDR3 is CASSQDHLGQGDQPQHF. Written as DNA, the CDR3 is TGTGCCAGCAGCCAAGATCACTTGGGACAGGGAGATCAGCCCCAGCATTTT.

J is TRBJ2-1 and V is TRBV7-6, with TRBD2 matching over 12 bases. This CDR3 region has 16 residues. In germline, CDR1 is SGHVS, CDR2 FNYEAQ. Trimming at V came to 5 bases and at J to 8 bases, leaving 10 bases not matched to a gene. This CDR3 reads CASSARTSGNIDEQFF. Written as DNA, the CDR3 is TGTGCCAGCAGCGCAAGGACTAGCGGGAATATTGATGAGCAGTTCTTC. Full variable domain (rest looked up from reference TRBV7-6 and TRBJ2-1): GAGVSQSPRYKVTKRGQDVALRCDPISGHVSLYWYRQALGQGPEFLTYFNYEAQQDKSGLPNDRFSAERPEGSISTLTIQRTEQRDSAMYRCASSARTSGNIDEQFFGPGTRLTVL.

This clone was observed a single time. The chain uses TRBV14 and TRBJ2-1; 8 positions agree with TRBD2. The CDR3 totals 14 residues. Germline V lookup: CDR1 SGHDN, CDR2 FVKESK. The trim removed 3 bases at V and 6 bases at J, leaving 4 bases unmatched. The DNA of the CDR3 is TGTGCCAGCAGCCATATACGGGGGGGCAATGAGCAGTTCTTC. Encoded protein: CASSHIRGGNEQFF.

This chain uses TRBV24-1 with TRBJ2-1; D unresolved. Germline V CDR1 and CDR2: KGHDR, SFDVKD. The CDR3 runs 13 residues. Trimming stripped 4 bases from V and 10 bases from J, with 13 bases between. The CDR3 coding sequence is TGTGCCACCAGTGACACCATAGGGCAAGAGCAGTTCTTC. Its translation: CATSDTIGQEQFF.

The chain couples TRBV7-9 to TRBJ2-7; D is uncertain. Trimming removed 1 base from V and 6 bases from J, with 7 bases in between. Germline CDR1 SEHNR, CDR2 FQNEAQ (reference sequence). The CDR3 runs 12 residues. Here the CDR3 DNA reads TGTGCCAGCAGCTTAGAGTCGACCGAGCAGTACTTC. This sequence encodes CASSLESTEQYF.

The CDR3 nucleotides read TGCGCCAGCAGCCAAGTGGACAACTCTAACTATGGCTACACCTTC. Protein product: CASSQVDNSNYGYTF. V gene TRBV4-1 combines with J gene TRBJ1-2, with D perhaps TRBD1 (5 bases). The V end was cut by 1 base, the J end by 0 bases, with 9 bases between. The germline CDR1 and CDR2 sequences are MGHRA and YSYEKL. The CDR3 runs to 15 residues.

A word on this clone: One junction end disagrees with the germline gene, perhaps due to a read error. The chain links TRBV7-8 to TRBJ2-3, with a possible D match to TRBD2 (7 bases). Per germline, CDR1 SGHVS and CDR2 FQNEAQ. The length of the CDR3 is 12 residues. The chain's CDR3 is CASSHIGGLPHF. The CDR3 DNA sequence: TGTGCCAGCAGCCACATCGGGGGGCTGCCTCATTTT.

The chain employs TRBV11-2 and TRBJ1-4; D uncertain. The CDR3 extends over 17 amino acids. Germline-derived CDR1 and CDR2 are SGHAT and FQNNGV. V was trimmed by 3 bases and J by 1 base, leaving 15 bases between them. The CDR3 loop reads CASSLARPGGTNEKLFF. CDR3 bases: TGTGCCAGCAGCTTGGCCCGACCAGGAGGAACTAATGAAAAACTGTTTTTT.

The gene calls are TRBV9 and TRBJ1-2; 7 bases agree with TRBD1. V gave up 3 bases and J gave up 3 bases; unmatched junction bases: 5. Germline CDR1 reads SGDLS; CDR2 reads YYNGEE. This CDR3 region has 14 residues. CDR3 bases: TGTGCCAGCAGCGCGGGGGACAGTGACTATGGCTACACCTTC. It encodes CASSAGDSDYGYTF.

J is TRBJ1-5 and V is TRBV9; D possibly corresponds to TRBD1 (6 bases). Germline V gives CDR1 SGDLS, CDR2 YYNGEE. The CDR3 has 14 amino acids. Trimming took 5 bases from V and 3 from J, leaving 12 bases between them. Here the CDR3 reads CASSQGHANQPQHF. The CDR3 bases are TGTGCCAGCAGTCAGGGACACGCCAATCAGCCCCAGCATTTT.

The rearrangement links TRBV5-1 to TRBJ2-7; possibly TRBD1 for D (7 bases). Germline V gene sequence: CDR1 SGHRS, CDR2 YFSETQ. This CDR3 has 14 amino acids. Trimming stripped 1 base from V and 1 base from J, with 9 bases between. The CDR3 bases are TGCGCCAGCAGCTTGTCAGGGGGGTCCTACGAGCAGTACTTC. Translating it yields CASSLSGGSYEQYF.

J is TRBJ1-1 and V is TRBV7-8, with 8 bases identical to TRBD1. CDR1 is SGHVS and CDR2 is FQNEAQ in the germline V gene. The CDR3 contains 15 residues. J lost 5 bases, V lost 2 bases, and 7 bases had no gene match. This chain's CDR3 is CASSLFRGRGTEAFF. In DNA, the CDR3 is TGTGCCAGCAGCTTATTCAGGGGGCGCGGTACTGAAGCTTTCTTT. Full variable domain (outside the CDR3, taken from reference TRBV7-8 and TRBJ1-1): GAGVSQSPRYKVAKRGQDVALRCDPISGHVSLFWYQQALGQGPEFLTYFQNEAQLDKSGLPSDRFFAERPEGSVSTLKIQRTQQEDSAVYLCASSLFRGRGTEAFFGQGTRLTVV.

This clone was recorded once. The CDR3 is CASSRDLEYGYTF. CDR3 coding DNA: TGTGCCAGCAGTCGAGATCTTGAGTATGGCTACACCTTC. The V and J genes are TRBV28 and TRBJ1-2; D is ambiguous. This CDR3 contains 13 residues. CDR1 and CDR2 (germline): MDHEN, SYDVKM. Between the trimmed V and J ends, which lost 5 bases and 5 bases, there was a span of 12 bases.

The sample holds one count of this clone. V gene TRBV28 combines with J gene TRBJ1-5; D gene ambiguous. Germline CDR1 reads MDHEN; CDR2 reads SYDVKM. The CDR3 runs to 14 residues. The ends were cut back, 3 bases at V and 3 bases at J, with 9 bases in the middle. The CDR3 DNA sequence: TGTGCCAGCAGTTTCTTAGAAATCAATCAGCCCCAGCATTTT. Protein sequence: CASSFLEINQPQHF.

The chain joins TRBV4-3 to TRBJ2-6, with 8 bases identical to TRBD1. J lost 0 bases, V lost 0 bases, and 7 bases had no gene match. The germline V gene encodes CDR1 LGHNA and CDR2 YSLEER. CDR3 length: 19 residues. The CDR3 DNA sequence: TGCGCCAGCAGCCAAGATCCCCAGGGGGCTGCCTCTGGGGCCAACGTCCTGACTTTC. Its protein product is CASSQDPQGAASGANVLTF.

In this sample, this clone turned up once. The V call is TRBV7-2, the J call TRBJ1-3; 7 bases align to TRBD1. Germline V gives CDR1 SGHTA, CDR2 FQGNSA. Germline trimming cut 5 bases from V and 7 bases from J; bases unmatched to any gene: 8. The CDR3 is made up of 14 amino acids. The CDR3 DNA reads TGTGCCAGCAGCCTTGACAGGGTAGGCAACACCATATATTTT. It yields the protein CASSLDRVGNTIYF. Full variable domain (missing parts from reference TRBV7-2 and TRBJ1-3): GAGVSQSPSNKVTEKGKDVELRCDPISGHTALYWYRQSLGQGLEFLIYFQGNSAPDKSGLPSDRFSAERTGGSVSTLTIQRTQQEDSAVYLCASSLDRVGNTIYFGEGSWLTVV.

The rearrangement links TRBV19 to TRBJ1-1; no definite D call. Germline CDR1 reads LNHDA; CDR2 reads SQIVND (reference sequence). Trimming took 3 bases from V and 3 from J, leaving 5 bases between them. CDR3 length: 12 amino acids. As DNA, the CDR3 is TGTGCCAGTAGTATGTCAGACACTGAAGCTTTCTTT. Amino acids: CASSMSDTEAFF.

This sequence joins TRBV28 and TRBJ1-1, with no clear D. The V end was cut by 2 bases, the J end by 1 base, with 8 bases between. The CDR3 sequence is 14 residues long. Germline loops: CDR1 MDHEN, CDR2 SYDVKM. The DNA of the CDR3 is TGTGCCAGCAGTTTAGCCCATGGGAACACTGAAGCTTTCTTT. Translated: CASSLAHGNTEAFF.